This T cell receptor (beta chain) derives from a study of beta chain features in type 1 diabetes (dated by TCRdb to 2016 to 2018). About the investigation overall: Patients and healthy donors did not differ in mean age, gender distribution, total cell number or subset yield. In the study, recently diagnosed type 1 diabetes patients and matched healthy donors were compared on the TCRB repertoires of their sorted circulating CD4+ T cell subsets. Whereas all 30 or so donors provided naive and central memory subsets, regulatory and stem cell-like memory subsets were isolated from just 8 patients and roughly 8 healthy donors. A total of some 110 million sorted cells were examined across all samples, and the number of cells per subset was strongly correlated with RNA yield.

Each donor gave one peripheral blood draw, about 100 mL on average, collected into heparinised tubes. Naive, central memory, regulatory and stem cell-like memory CD4+ T cells were sorted on a BD FACSAria II using a panel including CD45RO, CCR7, CD25, CD127, CD95 and CD27. Purity was above 95% for every sorted population. PBMCs were separated immediately by Lymphoprep density gradient centrifugation and were stained directly, without being cultured. So that batch effects would be minimized, each experiment stained and sorted samples in pairs, pairing one healthy donor with one patient. For this clone: It lacks a known antigen. Base qualities were left out, and no much larger clone turns up one base away.

The cysteine opens and the phenylalanine closes a CDR3 of 15 amino acids. The retained sequence is limited to the CDR3, 45 bases, with the frame set at the first base. After removal of 0 bases from V and 6 bases from J, the junction retains 4 bases not matched to a gene. CDR1 and CDR2, per the germline V gene (reference sequence), are LNHNV and YYDKDF. The investigation overall reported the following: Naive, central memory and regulatory TCRB repertoires appeared to be more alike among patients than among healthy donors. Sequencing cDNA rather than genomic DNA could over-represent highly expressing activated cells, although activation and CD3 levels did not differ between groups. A moderate but significant shortening of TCRB CDR3 length was observed in type 1 diabetes patients in all four CD4+ subsets. PCR might favor shorter templates, but patient and control samples were amplified and corrected together, so any skew would affect both groups equally. Only small numbers of individuals were included in the HLA sub-analyses, which left unresolved whether HLA type had any influence on TCRB rearrangement. At VDJ recombination sites, patients with type 1 diabetes made fewer insertions and deleted more nucleotides, a pattern implying thymic rearrangement abnormalities.

The entire isolated RNA was reverse transcribed using the High Capacity cDNA Reverse Transcription Kit, and thus expressed TCRB transcripts were sequenced. Naive, central memory and regulatory T cell samples underwent deep immunoSEQ sequencing, averaging about 3.3 million total reads per sample. Sorted cells were lysed in RLT buffer, and RNA was extracted using DNase-treated RNeasy Micro or Mini kits according to cell number. Each cell subset was processed separately to prevent cross-contamination, with patient and healthy donor samples processed together. TCRB sequences were amplified from cDNA with the immunoSEQ multiplex PCR, producing 87-bp fragments spanning the CDR3 region. The amplicons were sequenced using the Illumina HiSeq platform. The study's processing was this. Synthetic template baselines were used to correct PCR bias computationally, reads within Hamming distance 2 were collapsed together, and singletons that could not be merged were discarded. Reads were aligned to IMGT to assign V, D and J genes, CDR3 length, and insertions or deletions at six rearrangement sites. Within each subset, clonotype counts were normalized to sorted cell number, after which true diversity and Gini coefficients were computed with the tcR R package. Repertoire sharing was quantified using the overlap coefficient calculated on TCRB nucleotide sequences. As a proxy for the pre-selection repertoire, out-of-frame TCRB sequences from naive cells were analyzed. The table was pulled from immuneACCESS by TCRdb, which kept in-frame rearrangements only. Such tables lose some clones; where checked, under half of the loss comes from unresolved V genes, and the rest has no known cause. The V and J calls and clone size were taken over from that table, and D and trimming were inferred from the DNA. The sample contains some 170,000 clones, around 63% of them found a single time. Roughly 0.089% of the sample comes from the top ten.

The receptor was derived from a man younger than 45 with type 1 diabetes. The V and J segments used are TRBV15 and TRBJ2-1, with 8 central nucleotides matching TRBD2. Sample: naive CD4+ T cells from blood. Sample cell subset or site, as interpreted from the label and publication: true naive CD4+ T cells. The nucleotide sequence reads as follows: TGTGCCACCAGCAGAGAAGCGGGGGAATTCAATGAGCAGTTCTTC. It translates to CATSREAGEFNEQFF. Joined to the reference TRBV15 and TRBJ2-1 proteins, this CDR3 gives the full variable domain: DAMVIQNPRYQVTQFGKPVTLSCSQTLNHNVMYWYQQKSSQAPKLLFHYYDKDFNNEADTPDNFQSRRPNTSFCFLDIRSPGLGDTAMYLCATSREAGEFNEQFFGPGTRLTVL.